These 2 T cell receptor beta chains were all obtained from the same sample, sequenced in a study of T-cell reconstitution after alpha-beta-depleted transplantation in children. Preparation of the TCRbeta library used unique molecular identifiers. TCRdb re-called the PCR reads through MiXCR, storing one row per CDR3 protein. The repertoire holds 500,000 to 600,000 distinct CDR3 sequences, with 32% as singletons. The starting material was PBMCs from the stem cell graft donor, obtained from the stem cell graft. Source of these receptors: a human donor who donated a stem cell graft to a child with aplastic anemia.

This clonotype was observed a handful of times. V usage is TRBV7-3 and J usage is TRBJ2-1; 10 bases match TRBD2. The trim removed 6 bases at V and 9 bases at J, leaving 14 bases unmatched. This CDR3 is built from 16 residues. The germline V gene has CDR1 SGHTA and CDR2 FQGTGA. The CDR3 sequence: CASRRTTSGRASEQFF. The CDR3 DNA reads TGTGCCAGCAGGCGGACAACCAGCGGGAGGGCCTCTGAGCAGTTCTTC.

This CDR3 reads CASSLRGRDQPQHF. For the CDR3, the DNA is TGTGCCAGCAGTTTAAGGGGTAGGGATCAGCCCCAGCATTTT. This chain connects TRBV12-3 or TRBV12-4 to TRBJ1-5, with a weak D call TRBD1 (5 bases). Trimming left V 2 bases short and J 5 bases short, with 10 bases between. The CDR3 is 14 amino acids.